This T cell receptor (beta chain) was recorded in a study of T-cell reconstitution after alpha-beta-depleted transplantation in children. CDR1 and CDR2 (germline): SQVTM, ANQGSEA. CDR3 length: 16 residues. The V gene end was trimmed by 3 bases and the J gene end by 5 bases; junction bases not matched to a gene: 13. Unique molecular identifiers were incorporated during preparation of the TCRbeta library. TCRdb recomputed calls from the PCR reads with MiXCR, one row per CDR3 protein. The sample yields around 600,000 distinct CDR3 sequences, over 9.5% seen once. This TCR derives from a human donor who donated a stem cell graft to a child with acute myeloid leukemia. The chain has TRBV29-1 and TRBJ2-3; the match to TRBD1 covers 8 bases. The material sequenced was PBMCs from the stem cell graft donor, taken from the stem cell graft. DNA of the CDR3: TGCAGCGTTGACGGGTCCAGGGGGCGTGGAGTAGATACGCAGTATTTT. Translation gives CSVDGSRGRGVDTQYF.